These T cell receptor beta chains were read from a single sample in a study of T cells after yellow fever vaccination. TCRdb used MiXCR to reprocess the 5' RACE reads, holding one entry per CDR3 protein. The sample yields about 160,000 distinct CDR3 sequences, 5.5% to 7.5% seen once. The sequencing used CD4+ T cells sorted from PBMCs, collected about 5 days after the first yellow fever vaccination. Receptors were obtained from a man aged 18 to 30 who received the YFV17D yellow fever vaccine. The CDR3 runs from the conserved cysteine through the conserved F or W. A D gene is named only where the DNA matches it firmly. Part of the rows lack a size; the others show once, few, many or a class for expanded clones.

>17|TRBV20-1|TRBJ2-1|TRBD2|few
CSARAIGASGGGYEQFF
TGCAGTGCTAGAGCTATAGGGGCTAGCGGGGGGGGATATGAGCAGTTCTTC
>20|TRBV12-3/TRBV12-4|TRBJ2-3|TRBD2|-
CASSSRFWLAGGASTDTQYF
TGTGCCAGCAGCTCCCGGTTCTGGCTAGCGGGGGGGGCAAGCACAGATACGCAGTATTTT
>16|TRBV9|TRBJ2-1|TRBD1|-
CASSVGNEGARSEQFF
TGTGCCAGCAGCGTAGGAAACGAGGGGGCCCGAAGTGAGCAGTTCTTC
>13|TRBV30|TRBJ1-4|TRBD1|many
CAWSTQGVEKLFF
TGTGCCTGGAGTACCCAGGGGGTTGAAAAACTGTTTTTT
>14|TRBV7-2|TRBJ2-5|-|-
CASSGYRARETQYF
TGTGCCAGCAGCGGTTACAGGGCCCGAGAGACCCAGTACTTC
>15|TRBV7-8|TRBJ2-1|TRBD1|many
CASSLGRQGYNEQFF
TGTGCCAGCAGCTTAGGTCGACAGGGGTACAATGAGCAGTTCTTC
>16|TRBV18|TRBJ2-3|-|many
CASSPVGPPITDTQYF
TGTGCCAGCTCACCAGTGGGACCCCCCATCACAGATACGCAGTATTTT
>17|TRBV4-2|TRBJ2-3|-|many
CASSQEGGAGSTDTQYF
TGTGCCAGCAGCCAAGAAGGAGGGGCAGGCAGCACAGATACGCAGTATTTT
>14|TRBV5-1|TRBJ2-3|-|many
CASSLVGGADTQYF
TGCGCCAGCAGCTTGGTAGGAGGGGCAGATACGCAGTATTTT
>14|TRBV28|TRBJ1-2|-|-
CASSSQQGSYGYTF
TGTGCCAGCAGTTCACAACAGGGCTCCTATGGCTACACCTTC
>14|TRBV18|TRBJ2-1|-|few
CASSLRGPGNEQFF
TGTGCCAGCTCCCTGAGAGGACCCGGCAATGAGCAGTTCTTC
>13|TRBV4-3|TRBJ1-4|-|many
CASSQDGGEKLFF
TGCGCCAGCAGCCAAGATGGGGGAGAAAAACTGTTTTTT
>16|TRBV7-3|TRBJ1-2|TRBD1|many
CASSSGQGAQGYGYTF
TGTGCCAGCAGCTCAGGACAGGGGGCGCAGGGTTATGGCTACACCTTC
>13|TRBV4-1|TRBJ2-5|TRBD1|few
CASSQTGEETQYF
TGCGCCAGCAGCCAAACAGGGGAGGAGACCCAGTACTTC
>10|TRBV12-3/TRBV12-4|TRBJ1-2|TRBD1|-
CASSRDRASF
TGTGCCAGTTCCCGGGACAGGGCGTCCTTC
>12|TRBV30|TRBJ2-1|-|-
CAWRPADNEQFF
TGTGCCTGGCGGCCAGCGGACAATGAGCAGTTCTTC
>16|TRBV25-1|TRBJ1-4|TRBD1|-
CASSAPRQGLNEKLFF
TGTGCCAGCAGTGCACCCCGACAGGGGCTTAATGAAAAACTGTTTTTT
>14|TRBV12-3/TRBV12-4|TRBJ2-7|-|many
CASSLGGQGLEQYF
TGTGCCAGCAGTTTAGGGGGGCAGGGTTTGGAGCAGTACTTC
>15|TRBV7-2|TRBJ1-1|-|few
CASSGRFGMNTEAFF
TGTGCCAGCAGCGGCAGGTTTGGCATGAACACTGAAGCTTTCTTT
>18|TRBV10-3|TRBJ2-2|-|-
CAISESHRGRQNTGELFF
TGTGCCATCAGTGAGTCCCATCGGGGACGACAGAACACCGGGGAGCTGTTTTTT
>14|TRBV5-5|TRBJ2-5|-|-
CASGSGPTQETQYF
TGTGCCAGCGGCTCAGGGCCAACTCAAGAGACCCAGTACTTC
>15|TRBV6-1|TRBJ2-3|-|many
CASSPHALSTDTQYF
TGTGCCAGCAGCCCACACGCACTGAGCACAGATACGCAGTATTTT
>16|TRBV4-3|TRBJ2-5|TRBD2|few
CASSRGAGAPQETQYF
TGCGCCAGCAGCCGTGGAGCGGGGGCTCCCCAAGAGACCCAGTACTTC
>15|TRBV20-1|TRBJ1-2|-|few
CSALGPGASLYGYTF
TGCAGTGCTTTGGGACCGGGGGCAAGCCTTTATGGCTACACCTTC
>14|TRBV12-3/TRBV12-4|TRBJ2-2|TRBD1|many
CASRDRTNTGELFF
TGTGCCAGCAGGGACAGGACGAACACCGGGGAGCTGTTTTTT
>14|TRBV6-5|TRBJ2-1|-|few
CASSYLSSYNEQFF
TGTGCCAGCAGTTACCTGAGCTCCTACAATGAGCAGTTCTTC
>14|TRBV7-3|TRBJ1-1|-|many
CASSLAQGLGRAFF
TGTGCCAGCAGCTTAGCACAGGGTTTGGGGAGAGCTTTCTTT
>18|TRBV5-4|TRBJ1-6|-|-
CASSSGHVSRGYNSPLHF
TGTGCCAGCAGCTCTGGCCACGTCTCCCGTGGATATAATTCACCCCTCCACTTT
>14|TRBV9|TRBJ1-1|TRBD1|many
CASSVLTGTEVGFF
TGTGCCAGCAGCGTATTGACCGGGACAGAAGTGGGTTTCTTT
>16|TRBV6-2/TRBV6-3|TRBJ2-3|TRBD1|many
CASSWTQGADTDTQYF
TGTGCCAGCAGTTGGACTCAGGGGGCGGACACAGATACGCAGTATTTT
>13|TRBV29-1|TRBJ2-5|TRBD1|many
CSGGTGGGETQYF
TGCAGCGGGGGGACAGGGGGCGGAGAGACCCAGTACTTC
>16|TRBV18|TRBJ2-5|TRBD1|many
CASSPTFQGDQETQYF
TGTGCCAGCTCACCGACATTTCAGGGGGACCAAGAGACCCAGTACTTC